This T cell receptor (beta chain) was sequenced for a study of identifying expanded T cells in peripheral blood. Germline-derived CDR1 and CDR2 are SGHNT and YENEEA. The CDR3 consists of 15 residues. The V gene end was trimmed by 4 bases and the J gene end by 8 bases; junction bases not matched to a gene: 10. Of note for this clone: The antigen remains undetermined.

During the collection period, no donor immune events like infections were recorded. Overall study findings and caveats: Approximately 2-week clone count variance significantly increased as total template count grew. Technical replicates showed roughly 1.2 changed clones; roughly two weeks about 16; four weeks 19.

TCRdb's table, derived via immunoSEQ multiplex PCR, lists solely in-frame clones and lacks some. Among approximately 140,000 clones listed, 70% to 90% were seen once. What was sequenced was blood. The rearrangement joins TRBV11-3 to TRBJ2-1; 8 positions match TRBD1. This TCR came from a person between 18 and 75 years old in good health. The CDR3 coding sequence is TGTGCCAGCAGCTCCGACAGGGGCGGGTTCGATGAGCAGTTCTTC. This gives the protein CASSSDRGGFDEQFF.